This TCR beta chain came from a study of glioma-infiltrating T cells after dendritic cell vaccination. The ends lost 6 bases at V and 9 bases at J; junction bases unmatched: 15. The CDR3 has 15 amino acids. In germline, CDR1 is SEHNR, CDR2 FQNEAQ (reference sequence). As to this clone: Its antigen is not known.

Findings of the study overall: Survival was not directly related to TCR clonality in these patients.

Selection required adequate fresh-frozen tumor tissue plus more than two years' survival data. Amplification used 60 V beta primers and 13 J beta primers. Clones were read by immunoSEQ multiplex PCR, and TCRdb kept only the in-frame ones, dropping some. The table lists about 36,000 clones, around 80% of them singletons. The source material was blood, sampled before dendritic cell vaccination. This TCR came from a human donor with glioblastoma. The chain carries TRBV7-9 and TRBJ2-3, with 7 nucleotides matching TRBD2. CDR3: CASRLGSNGGGTQYF. CDR3 bases: TGTGCCAGCAGGTTGGGTTCCAATGGCGGGGGAACGCAGTATTTT.